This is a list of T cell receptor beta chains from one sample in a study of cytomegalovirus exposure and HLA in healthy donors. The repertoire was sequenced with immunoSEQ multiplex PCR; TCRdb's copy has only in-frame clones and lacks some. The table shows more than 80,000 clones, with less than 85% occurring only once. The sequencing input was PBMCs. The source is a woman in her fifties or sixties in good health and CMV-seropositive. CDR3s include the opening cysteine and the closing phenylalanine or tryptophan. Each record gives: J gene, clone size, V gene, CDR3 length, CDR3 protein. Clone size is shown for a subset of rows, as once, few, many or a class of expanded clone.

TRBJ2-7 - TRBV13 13 CASSLGGGYEQYF
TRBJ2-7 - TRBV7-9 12 CASRDRSYEQYF
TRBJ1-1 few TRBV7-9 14 CASSLGTMNTEAFF
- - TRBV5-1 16 CASSPQAGAGPYEQYF
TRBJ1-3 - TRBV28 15 CASSRTGFWENTIYF
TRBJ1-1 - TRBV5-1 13 CASSSDSLTEAFF
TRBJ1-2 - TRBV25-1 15 CASSADPGTGYGYTF
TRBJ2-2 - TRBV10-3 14 CAAGPSGDTGELFF
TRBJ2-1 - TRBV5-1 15 CASSSGKSIYNEQFF
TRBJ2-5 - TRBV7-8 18 CASSLGRLAGNGGETQYF
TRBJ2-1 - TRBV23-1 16 CAFRSQGAGVRNEQFF
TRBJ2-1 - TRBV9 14 CASSYLGTHNEQFF
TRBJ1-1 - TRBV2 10 CASGTGPAFF
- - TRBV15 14 CATSREQGGYEQYF
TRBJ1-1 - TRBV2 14 CASSLSRTGAEAFF
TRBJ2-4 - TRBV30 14 CAWSPGGSQNIQYF
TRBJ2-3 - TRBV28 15 CASNPLSGNTDTQYF
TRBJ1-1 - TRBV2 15 CASSEELGGSLQAFF
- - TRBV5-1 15 CASSLGGQGPLEQYF
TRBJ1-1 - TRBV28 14 CASSTSTVHTEAFF
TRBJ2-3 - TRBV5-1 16 CASSPGLAGNTDTQYF
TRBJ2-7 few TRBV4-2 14 CASSSDTYSYEQYF
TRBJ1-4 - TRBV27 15 CASSPDRPRGEKLFF
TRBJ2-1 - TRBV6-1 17 CASSEAWSGISYNEQFF
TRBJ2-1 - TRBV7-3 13 CASSTGGGSEQFF
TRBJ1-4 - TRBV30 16 CAWSVALSRTNEKLFF
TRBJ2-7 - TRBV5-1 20 CASSSITSGTSGPIDYEQYF
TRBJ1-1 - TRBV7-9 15 CASSSWTGGFTEAFF
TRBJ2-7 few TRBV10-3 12 CAIRGGPYEQYF
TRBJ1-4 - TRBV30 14 CAWALGGGGEKLFF
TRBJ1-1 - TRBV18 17 CASSPTNGITMNTEAFF
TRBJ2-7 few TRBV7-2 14 CASSLKAGYYEQYF
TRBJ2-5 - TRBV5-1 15 CASSLDRGTLETQYF
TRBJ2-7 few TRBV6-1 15 CASMGVGGRSYEQYF
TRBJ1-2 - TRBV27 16 CASSPKGQNSNYGYTF
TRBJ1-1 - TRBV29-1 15 CSVPSRDRGGTEAFF
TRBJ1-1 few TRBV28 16 CASSRRVGTPNTEAFF
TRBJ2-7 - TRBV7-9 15 CASSYGLAASYEQYF
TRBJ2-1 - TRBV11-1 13 CASSTGTRNEQFF
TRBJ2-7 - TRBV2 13 CASSPRTGYEQYF
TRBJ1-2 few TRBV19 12 CASSIRGYGYTF
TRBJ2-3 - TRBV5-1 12 CASSPPSGRQYF
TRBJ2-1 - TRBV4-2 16 CASSQETSDKYNEQFF